The 5 T cell receptor beta chains given below trace back to one sample, sequenced in a study of cytomegalovirus exposure and HLA in healthy donors. 60 Vbeta and 13 Jbeta primers were used in PCR. Assay: immunoSEQ multiplex PCR; the TCRdb copy retains only in-frame clones and omits some. Across 100,000 to 150,000 clones, the top ten clones capture 1.5% to 2% of the sample. The sequencing sample was made of PBMCs. The receptors originated from a young man in good health and CMV-seronegative.

The rearrangement links TRBV6-5 to TRBJ2-7; TRBD1 matches 9 bases. CDR1 is MNHEY and CDR2 is SVGAGI in the germline V gene. The V and J ends lost 5 bases and 1 base, in that order; junction bases with no gene match: 6. The CDR3 has 15 amino acids. Here the CDR3 DNA reads TGTGCCAGCAGTGCCACCGGGACAGGGTCCTACGAGCAGTACTTC. It specifies CASSATGTGSYEQYF.

The chain uses TRBV19 and TRBJ1-1; D is perhaps TRBD1 (6 bases). The V and J ends lost 7 bases and 2 bases respectively, with 11 bases between them. Germline V gene lookup returns CDR1 LNHDA and CDR2 SQIVND (reference sequence). There are 13 residues in the CDR3. CDR3 amino acids: CASTMGQNTEAFF. DNA for the CDR3: TGTGCCAGTACCATGGGACAAAACACTGAAGCTTTCTTT.

The chain combines TRBV15 with TRBJ2-5, with D possibly matching TRBD1 (5 bases). The ends were cut back, 1 base at V and 1 base at J, with 10 bases in the middle. CDR3 length: 15 amino acids. CDR1 is LNHNV, CDR2 YYDKDF, per germline (reference sequence). The CDR3 sequence is CATSRARQIQETQYF. In nucleotides, the CDR3 is TGTGCCACCAGCAGAGCCCGACAGATCCAAGAGACCCAGTACTTC.

The chain joins TRBV10-2 to TRBJ2-3; possibly TRBD1 for D (6 bases). Germline assignment: CDR1 WSHSY and CDR2 SAAADI. V shed 0 bases and J shed 5 bases, with 18 bases lying between them. The length of the CDR3 is 17 residues. In nucleotides, the CDR3 is TGCGCCAGCAGTGAGTCGGTGGAAGGGGGTAGAGGAGATACGCAGTATTTT. This codes for CASSESVEGGRGDTQYF.

V and J are TRBV25-1 and TRBJ2-5; D is ambiguous. Between the trimmed V and J ends, which lost 6 bases and 5 bases, there was a span of 10 bases. The CDR3 runs to 12 residues. Germline-derived CDR1 and CDR2 are MGHDK and SYGVNS. CDR3 in amino acids: CASRGSWETQYF. CDR3 DNA: TGTGCCAGCAGGGGTAGCTGGGAGACCCAGTACTTC.